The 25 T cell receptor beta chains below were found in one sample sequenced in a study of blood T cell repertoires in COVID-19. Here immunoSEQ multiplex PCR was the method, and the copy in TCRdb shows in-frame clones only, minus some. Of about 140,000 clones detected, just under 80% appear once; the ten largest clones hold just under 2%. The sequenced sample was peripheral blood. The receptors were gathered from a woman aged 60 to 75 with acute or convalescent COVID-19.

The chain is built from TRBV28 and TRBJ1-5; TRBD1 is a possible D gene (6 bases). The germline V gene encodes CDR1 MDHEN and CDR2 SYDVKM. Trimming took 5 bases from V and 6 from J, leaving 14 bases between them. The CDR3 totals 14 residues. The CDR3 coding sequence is TGTGCCAGCAGTAGCAGGGGATGGGTTCAGCCCCAGCATTTT. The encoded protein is CASSSRGWVQPQHF. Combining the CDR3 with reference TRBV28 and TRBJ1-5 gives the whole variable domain DVKVTQSSRYLVKRTGEKVFLECVQDMDHENMFWYRQDPGLGLRLIYFSYDVKMKEKGDIPEGYSVSREKKERFSLILESASTNQTSMYLCASSSRGWVQPQHFGDGTRLSIL.

The CDR3 spells CATSDPGGAADTQYF. The CDR3 DNA is TGTGCCACCAGTGATCCAGGGGGCGCCGCAGATACGCAGTATTTT. The V and J genes are TRBV24-1 and TRBJ2-3; 8 bases are shared with TRBD1. CDR1 KGHDR and CDR2 SFDVKD come from the germline V gene. The CDR3 has 15 residues. With 3 bases clipped from V and 4 bases from J, the junction kept 5 bases outside the gene matches.

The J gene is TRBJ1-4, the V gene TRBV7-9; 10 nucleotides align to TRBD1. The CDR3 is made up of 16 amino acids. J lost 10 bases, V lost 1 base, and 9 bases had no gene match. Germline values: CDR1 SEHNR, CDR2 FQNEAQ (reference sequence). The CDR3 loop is CASSLVTGGDLGKLFF. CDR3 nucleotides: TGTGCCAGCAGCTTAGTGACAGGGGGCGATTTGGGAAAACTGTTTTTT.

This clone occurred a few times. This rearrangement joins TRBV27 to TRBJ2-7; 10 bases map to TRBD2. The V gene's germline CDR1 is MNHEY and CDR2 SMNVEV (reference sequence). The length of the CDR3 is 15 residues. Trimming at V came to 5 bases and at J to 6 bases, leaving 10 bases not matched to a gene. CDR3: CASSKLAGVQGEQYF. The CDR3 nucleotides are TGTGCCAGCAGTAAGCTAGCGGGAGTTCAAGGCGAGCAGTACTTC.

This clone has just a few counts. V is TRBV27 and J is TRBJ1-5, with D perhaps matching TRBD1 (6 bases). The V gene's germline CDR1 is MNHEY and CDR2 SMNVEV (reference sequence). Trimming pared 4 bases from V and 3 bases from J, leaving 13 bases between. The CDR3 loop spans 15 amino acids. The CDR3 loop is CASSSLYRDNQPQHF. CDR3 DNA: TGTGCCAGCAGTTCTCTTTACAGGGACAATCAGCCCCAGCATTTT.

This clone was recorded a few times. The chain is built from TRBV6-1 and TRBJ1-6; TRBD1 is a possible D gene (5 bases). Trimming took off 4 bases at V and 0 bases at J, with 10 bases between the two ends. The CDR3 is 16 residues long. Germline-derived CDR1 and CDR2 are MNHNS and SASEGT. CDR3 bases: TGTGCCAGCAGTGTTACAGGCGGCTCCTATAATTCACCCCTCCACTTT. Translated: CASSVTGGSYNSPLHF.

CDR3 sequence: CASSRRRRDEHYEQYF. The CDR3 DNA reads TGTGCCAGCAGCCGTAGAAGGCGGGACGAACACTACGAGCAGTACTTC. The rearrangement uses TRBV28 and TRBJ2-7; weak D call: TRBD2 (6 bases). The CDR3 runs to 16 residues. The germline V gene has CDR1 MDHEN and CDR2 SYDVKM. V lost 6 bases and J lost 3, with 21 bases in between.

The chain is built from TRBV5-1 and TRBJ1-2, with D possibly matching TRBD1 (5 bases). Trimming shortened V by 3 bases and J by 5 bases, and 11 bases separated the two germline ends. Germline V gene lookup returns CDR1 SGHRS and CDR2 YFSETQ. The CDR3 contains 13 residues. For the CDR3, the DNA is TGCGCCAGCAGCTCGGGGGGAACTTATGGCTACACCTTC. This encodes CASSSGGTYGYTF.

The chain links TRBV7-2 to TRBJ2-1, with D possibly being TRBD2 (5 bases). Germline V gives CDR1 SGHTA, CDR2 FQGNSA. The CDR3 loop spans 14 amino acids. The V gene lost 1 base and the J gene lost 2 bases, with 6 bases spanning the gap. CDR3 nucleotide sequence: TGTGCCAGCAGCTTAGGGGAGACCTACAATGAGCAGTTCTTC. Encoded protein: CASSLGETYNEQFF.

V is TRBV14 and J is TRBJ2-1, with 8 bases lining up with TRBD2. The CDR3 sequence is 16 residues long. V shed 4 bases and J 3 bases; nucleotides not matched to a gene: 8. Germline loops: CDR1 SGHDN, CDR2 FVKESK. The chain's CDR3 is CASSPKVLAVYNEQFF. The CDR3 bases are TGTGCCAGCAGCCCCAAGGTACTAGCGGTCTACAATGAGCAGTTCTTC.

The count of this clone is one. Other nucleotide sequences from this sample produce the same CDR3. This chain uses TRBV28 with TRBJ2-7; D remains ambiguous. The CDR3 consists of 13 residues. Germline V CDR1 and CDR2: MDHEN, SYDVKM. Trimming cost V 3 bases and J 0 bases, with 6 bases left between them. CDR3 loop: CASSLSSSYEQYF. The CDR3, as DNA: TGTGCCAGCAGTTTGTCGAGCTCCTACGAGCAGTACTTC.

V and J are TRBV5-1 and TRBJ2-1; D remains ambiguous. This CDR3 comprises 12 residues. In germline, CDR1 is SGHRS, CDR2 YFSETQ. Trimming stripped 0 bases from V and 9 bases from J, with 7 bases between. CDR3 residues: CASSLVVGEQFF. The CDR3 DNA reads TGCGCCAGCAGCTTGGTAGTCGGTGAGCAGTTCTTC. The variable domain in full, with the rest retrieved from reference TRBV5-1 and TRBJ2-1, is KAGVTQTPRYLIKTRGQQVTLSCSPISGHRSVSWYQQTPGQGLQFLFEYFSETQRNKGNFPGRFSGRQFSNSRSEMNVSTLELGDSALYLCASSLVVGEQFFGPGTRLTVL.

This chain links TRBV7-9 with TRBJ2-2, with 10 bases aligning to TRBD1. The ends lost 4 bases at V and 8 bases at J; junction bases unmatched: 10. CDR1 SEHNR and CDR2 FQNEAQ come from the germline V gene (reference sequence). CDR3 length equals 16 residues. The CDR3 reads CASSWDRGRKGGELFF. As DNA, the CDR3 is TGTGCCAGCAGCTGGGACAGGGGACGAAAAGGGGGGGAGCTGTTTTTT. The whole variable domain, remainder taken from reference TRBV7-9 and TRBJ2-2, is DTGVSQNPRHKITKRGQNVTFRCDPISEHNRLYWYRQTLGQGPEFLTYFQNEAQLEKSRLLSDRFSAERPKGSFSTLEIQRTEQGDSAMYLCASSWDRGRKGGELFFGEGSRLTVL.

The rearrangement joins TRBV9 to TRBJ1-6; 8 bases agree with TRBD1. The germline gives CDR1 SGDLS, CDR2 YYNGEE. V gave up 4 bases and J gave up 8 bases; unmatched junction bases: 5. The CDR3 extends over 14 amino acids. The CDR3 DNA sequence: TGTGCCAGCAGCCAGGGGGCAGGGGATTCACCCCTCCACTTT. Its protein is CASSQGAGDSPLHF. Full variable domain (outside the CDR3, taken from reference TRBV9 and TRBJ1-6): DSGVTQTPKHLITATGQRVTLRCSPRSGDLSVYWYQQSLDQGLQFLIQYYNGEERAKGNILERFSAQQFPDLHSELNLSSLELGDSALYFCASSQGAGDSPLHFGNGTRLTVT.

CDR3 region: CASSYSSSDEQFF. CDR3 DNA: TGTGCCAGCAGTTACTCCTCCTCGGATGAGCAGTTCTTC. V is TRBV6-6 and J is TRBJ2-1; no clear D. This CDR3 contains 13 residues. CDR1 is MNHNY and CDR2 is SVGAGI in the germline V gene (reference sequence). The ends were cut back, 0 bases at V and 8 bases at J, with 8 bases in the middle.

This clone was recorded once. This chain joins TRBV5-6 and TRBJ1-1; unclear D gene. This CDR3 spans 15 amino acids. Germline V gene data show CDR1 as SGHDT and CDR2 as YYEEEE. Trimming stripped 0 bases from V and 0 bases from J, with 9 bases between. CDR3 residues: CASSLGAGLNTEAFF. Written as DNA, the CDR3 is TGTGCCAGCAGCTTGGGGGCAGGCTTGAACACTGAAGCTTTCTTT.

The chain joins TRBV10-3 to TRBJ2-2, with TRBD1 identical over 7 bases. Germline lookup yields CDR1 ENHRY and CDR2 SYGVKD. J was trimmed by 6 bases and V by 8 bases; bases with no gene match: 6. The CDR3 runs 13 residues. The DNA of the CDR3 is TGTGCCATCGGGGACAGCTGGGCCGGGGAGCTGTTTTTT. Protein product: CAIGDSWAGELFF.

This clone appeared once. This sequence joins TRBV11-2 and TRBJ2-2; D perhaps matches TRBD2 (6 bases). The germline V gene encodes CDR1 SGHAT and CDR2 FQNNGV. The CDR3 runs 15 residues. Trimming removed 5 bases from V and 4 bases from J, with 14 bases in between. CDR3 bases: TGTGCCAGCAGCCCCGGGACTGCGATCACCGGGGAGCTGTTTTTT. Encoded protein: CASSPGTAITGELFF. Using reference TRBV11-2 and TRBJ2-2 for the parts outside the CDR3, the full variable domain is EAGVAQSPRYKIIEKRQSVAFWCNPISGHATLYWYQQILGQGPKLLIQFQNNGVVDDSQLPKDRFSAERLKGVDSTLKIQPAKLEDSAVYLCASSPGTAITGELFFGEGSRLTVL.

CDR3 bases: TGTGCCAGCAGCTATCGACAGAGCTCCTACAATGAGCAGTTCTTC. This encodes CASSYRQSSYNEQFF. This chain links TRBV7-2 with TRBJ2-1; tentative D call: TRBD1 (5 bases). Trimming shortened V by 4 bases and J by 0 bases, and 10 bases separated the two germline ends. Germline lookup yields CDR1 SGHTA and CDR2 FQGNSA. The CDR3 length is 15 residues.

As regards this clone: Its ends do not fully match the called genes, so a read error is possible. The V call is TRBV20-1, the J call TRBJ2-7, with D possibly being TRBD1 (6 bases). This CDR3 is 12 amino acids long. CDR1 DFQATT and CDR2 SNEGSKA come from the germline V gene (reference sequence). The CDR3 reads CSASNQTGTHRF. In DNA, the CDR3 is TGCAGTGCTAGTAATCAGACGGGGACACACCGCTTC.

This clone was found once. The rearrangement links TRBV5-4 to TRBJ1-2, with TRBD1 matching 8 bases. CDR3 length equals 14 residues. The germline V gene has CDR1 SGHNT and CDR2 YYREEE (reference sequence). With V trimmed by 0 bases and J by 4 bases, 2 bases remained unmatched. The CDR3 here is CASSLAGGIYGYTF. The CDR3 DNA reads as TGTGCCAGCAGCTTGGCAGGGGGCATCTATGGCTACACCTTC.

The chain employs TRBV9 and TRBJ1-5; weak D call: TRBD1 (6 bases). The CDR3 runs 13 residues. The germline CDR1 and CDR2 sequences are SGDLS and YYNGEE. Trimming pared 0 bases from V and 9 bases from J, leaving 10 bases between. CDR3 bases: TGTGCCAGCAGCGTAGGGCAGGGGAGGCCCCAGCATTTT. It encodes CASSVGQGRPQHF. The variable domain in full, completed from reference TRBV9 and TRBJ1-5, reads DSGVTQTPKHLITATGQRVTLRCSPRSGDLSVYWYQQSLDQGLQFLIQYYNGEERAKGNILERFSAQQFPDLHSELNLSSLELGDSALYFCASSVGQGRPQHFGDGTRLSIL.

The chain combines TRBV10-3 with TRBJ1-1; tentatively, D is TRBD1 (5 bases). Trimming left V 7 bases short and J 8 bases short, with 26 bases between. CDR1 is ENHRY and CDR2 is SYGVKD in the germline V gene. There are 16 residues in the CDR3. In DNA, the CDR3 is TGTGCCATCAAGGGCAGGGAAACTCCCAATTCCGAAGAAGCTTTCTTT. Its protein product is CAIKGRETPNSEEAFF.

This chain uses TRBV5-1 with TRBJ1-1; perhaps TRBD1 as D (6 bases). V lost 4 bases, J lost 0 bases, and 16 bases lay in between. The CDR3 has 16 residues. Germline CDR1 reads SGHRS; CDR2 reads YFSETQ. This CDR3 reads CASSHKTGIMNTEAFF. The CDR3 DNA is TGCGCCAGCAGCCACAAGACAGGCATCATGAACACTGAAGCTTTCTTT.

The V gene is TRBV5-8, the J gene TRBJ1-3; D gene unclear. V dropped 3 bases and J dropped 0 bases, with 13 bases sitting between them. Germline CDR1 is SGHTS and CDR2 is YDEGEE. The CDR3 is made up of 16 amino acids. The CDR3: CASSYGGISSGNTIYF. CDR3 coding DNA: TGTGCCAGCAGCTATGGTGGTATCAGCTCTGGAAACACCATATATTTT.